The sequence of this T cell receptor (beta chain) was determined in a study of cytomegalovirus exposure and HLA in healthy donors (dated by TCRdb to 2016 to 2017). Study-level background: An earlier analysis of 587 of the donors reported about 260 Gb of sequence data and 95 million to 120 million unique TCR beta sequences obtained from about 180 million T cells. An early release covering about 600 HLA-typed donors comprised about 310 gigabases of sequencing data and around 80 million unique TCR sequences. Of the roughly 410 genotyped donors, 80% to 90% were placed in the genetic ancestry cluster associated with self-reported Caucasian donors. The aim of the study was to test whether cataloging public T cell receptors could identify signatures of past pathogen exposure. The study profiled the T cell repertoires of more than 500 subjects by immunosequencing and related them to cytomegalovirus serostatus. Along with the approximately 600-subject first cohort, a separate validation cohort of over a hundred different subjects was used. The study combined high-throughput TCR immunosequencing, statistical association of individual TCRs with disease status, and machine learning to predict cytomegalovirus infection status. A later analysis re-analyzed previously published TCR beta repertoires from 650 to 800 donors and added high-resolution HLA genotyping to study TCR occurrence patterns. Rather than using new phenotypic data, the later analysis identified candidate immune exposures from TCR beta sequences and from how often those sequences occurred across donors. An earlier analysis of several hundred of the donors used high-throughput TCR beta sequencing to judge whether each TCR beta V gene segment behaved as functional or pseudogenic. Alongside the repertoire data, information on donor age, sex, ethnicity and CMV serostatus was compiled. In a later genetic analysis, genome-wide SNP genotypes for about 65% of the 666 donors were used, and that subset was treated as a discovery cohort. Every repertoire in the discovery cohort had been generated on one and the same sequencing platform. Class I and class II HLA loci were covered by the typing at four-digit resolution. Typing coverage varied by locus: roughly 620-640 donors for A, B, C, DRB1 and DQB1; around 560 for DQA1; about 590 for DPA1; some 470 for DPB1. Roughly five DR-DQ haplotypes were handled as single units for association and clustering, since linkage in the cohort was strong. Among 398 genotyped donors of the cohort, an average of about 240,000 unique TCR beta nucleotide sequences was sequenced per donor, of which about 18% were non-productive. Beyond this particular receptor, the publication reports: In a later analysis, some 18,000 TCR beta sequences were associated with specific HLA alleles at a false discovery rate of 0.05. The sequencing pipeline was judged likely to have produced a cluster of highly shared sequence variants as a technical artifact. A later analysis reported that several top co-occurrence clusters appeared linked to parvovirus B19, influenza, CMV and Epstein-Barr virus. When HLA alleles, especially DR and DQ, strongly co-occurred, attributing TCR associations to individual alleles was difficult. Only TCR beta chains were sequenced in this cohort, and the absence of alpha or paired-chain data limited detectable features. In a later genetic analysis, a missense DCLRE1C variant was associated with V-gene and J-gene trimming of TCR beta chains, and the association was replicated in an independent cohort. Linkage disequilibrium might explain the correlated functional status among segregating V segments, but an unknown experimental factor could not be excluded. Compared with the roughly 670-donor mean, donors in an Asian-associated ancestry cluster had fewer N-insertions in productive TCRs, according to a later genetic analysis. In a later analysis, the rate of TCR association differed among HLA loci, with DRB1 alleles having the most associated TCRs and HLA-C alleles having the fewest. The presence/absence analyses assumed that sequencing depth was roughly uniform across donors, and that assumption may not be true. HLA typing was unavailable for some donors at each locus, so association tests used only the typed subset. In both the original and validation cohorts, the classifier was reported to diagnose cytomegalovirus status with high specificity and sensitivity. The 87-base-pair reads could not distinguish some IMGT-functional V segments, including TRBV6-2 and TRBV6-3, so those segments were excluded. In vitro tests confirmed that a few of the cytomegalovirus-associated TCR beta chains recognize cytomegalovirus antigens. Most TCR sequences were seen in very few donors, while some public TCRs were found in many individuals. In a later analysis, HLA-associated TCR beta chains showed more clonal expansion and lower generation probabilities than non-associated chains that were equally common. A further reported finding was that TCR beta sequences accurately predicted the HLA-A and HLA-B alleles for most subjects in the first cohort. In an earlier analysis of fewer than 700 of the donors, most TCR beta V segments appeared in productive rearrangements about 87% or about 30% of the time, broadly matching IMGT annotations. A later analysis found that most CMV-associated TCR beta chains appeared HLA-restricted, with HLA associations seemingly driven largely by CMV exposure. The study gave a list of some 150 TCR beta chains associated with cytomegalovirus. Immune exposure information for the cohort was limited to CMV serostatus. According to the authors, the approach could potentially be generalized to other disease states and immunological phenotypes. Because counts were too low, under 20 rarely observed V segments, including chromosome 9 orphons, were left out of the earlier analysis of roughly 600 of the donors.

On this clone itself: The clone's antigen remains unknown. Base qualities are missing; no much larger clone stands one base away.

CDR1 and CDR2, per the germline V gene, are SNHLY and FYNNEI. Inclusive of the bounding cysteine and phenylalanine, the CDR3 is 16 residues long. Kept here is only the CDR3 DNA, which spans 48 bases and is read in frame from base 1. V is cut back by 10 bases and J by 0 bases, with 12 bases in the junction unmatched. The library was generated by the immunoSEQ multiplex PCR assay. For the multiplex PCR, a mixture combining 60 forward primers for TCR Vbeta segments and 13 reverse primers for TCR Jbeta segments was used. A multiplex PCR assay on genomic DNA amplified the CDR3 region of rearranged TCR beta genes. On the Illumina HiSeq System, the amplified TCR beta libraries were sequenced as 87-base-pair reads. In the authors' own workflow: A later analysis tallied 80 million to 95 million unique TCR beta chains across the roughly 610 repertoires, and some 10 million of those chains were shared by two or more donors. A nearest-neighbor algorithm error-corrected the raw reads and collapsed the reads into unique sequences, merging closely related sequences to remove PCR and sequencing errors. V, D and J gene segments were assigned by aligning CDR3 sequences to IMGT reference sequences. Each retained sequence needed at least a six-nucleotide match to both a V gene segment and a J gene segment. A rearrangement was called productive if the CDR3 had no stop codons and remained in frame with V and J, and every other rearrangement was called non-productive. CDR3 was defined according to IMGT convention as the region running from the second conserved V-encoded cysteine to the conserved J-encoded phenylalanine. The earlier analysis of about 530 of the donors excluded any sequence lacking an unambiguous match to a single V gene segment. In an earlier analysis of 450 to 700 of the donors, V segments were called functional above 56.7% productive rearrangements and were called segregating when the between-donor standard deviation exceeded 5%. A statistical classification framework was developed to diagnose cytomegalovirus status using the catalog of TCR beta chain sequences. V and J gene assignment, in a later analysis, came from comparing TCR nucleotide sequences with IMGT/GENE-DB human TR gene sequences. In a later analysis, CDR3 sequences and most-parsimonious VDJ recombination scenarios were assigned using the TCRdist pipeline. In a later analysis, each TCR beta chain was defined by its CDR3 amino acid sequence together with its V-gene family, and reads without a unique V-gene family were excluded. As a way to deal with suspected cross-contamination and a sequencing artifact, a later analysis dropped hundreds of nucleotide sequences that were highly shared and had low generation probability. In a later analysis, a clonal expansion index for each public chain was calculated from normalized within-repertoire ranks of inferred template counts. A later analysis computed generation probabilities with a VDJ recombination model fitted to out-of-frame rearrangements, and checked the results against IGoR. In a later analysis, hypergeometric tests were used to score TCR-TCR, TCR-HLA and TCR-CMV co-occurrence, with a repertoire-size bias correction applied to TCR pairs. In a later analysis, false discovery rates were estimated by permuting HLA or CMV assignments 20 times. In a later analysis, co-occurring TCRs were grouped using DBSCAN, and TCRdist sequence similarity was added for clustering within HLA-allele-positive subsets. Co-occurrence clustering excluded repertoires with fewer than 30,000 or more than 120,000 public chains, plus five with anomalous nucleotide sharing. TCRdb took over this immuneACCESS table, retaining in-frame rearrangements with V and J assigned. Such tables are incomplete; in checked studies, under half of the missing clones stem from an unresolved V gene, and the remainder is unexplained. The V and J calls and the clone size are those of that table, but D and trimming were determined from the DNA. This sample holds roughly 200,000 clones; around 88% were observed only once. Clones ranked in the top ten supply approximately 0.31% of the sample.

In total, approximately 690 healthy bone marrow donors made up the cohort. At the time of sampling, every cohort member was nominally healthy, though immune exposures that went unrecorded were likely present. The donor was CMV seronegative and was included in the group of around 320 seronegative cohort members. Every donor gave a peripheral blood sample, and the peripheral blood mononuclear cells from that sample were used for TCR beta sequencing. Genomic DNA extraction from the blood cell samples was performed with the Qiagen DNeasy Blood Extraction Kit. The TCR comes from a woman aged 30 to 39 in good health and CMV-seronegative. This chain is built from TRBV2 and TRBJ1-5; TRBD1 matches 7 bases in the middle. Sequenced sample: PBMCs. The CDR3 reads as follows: CATRGGASNSNQPQHF. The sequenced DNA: TGTGCCACCAGGGGGGGGGCTTCCAATAGCAATCAGCCCCAGCATTTT. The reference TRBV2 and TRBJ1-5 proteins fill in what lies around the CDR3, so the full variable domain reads EPEVTQTPSHQVTQMGQEVILRCVPISNHLYFYWYRQILGQKVEFLVSFYNNEISEKSEIFDDQFSVERPDGSNFTLKIRSTKLEDSAMYFCATRGGASNSNQPQHFGDGTRLSIL.